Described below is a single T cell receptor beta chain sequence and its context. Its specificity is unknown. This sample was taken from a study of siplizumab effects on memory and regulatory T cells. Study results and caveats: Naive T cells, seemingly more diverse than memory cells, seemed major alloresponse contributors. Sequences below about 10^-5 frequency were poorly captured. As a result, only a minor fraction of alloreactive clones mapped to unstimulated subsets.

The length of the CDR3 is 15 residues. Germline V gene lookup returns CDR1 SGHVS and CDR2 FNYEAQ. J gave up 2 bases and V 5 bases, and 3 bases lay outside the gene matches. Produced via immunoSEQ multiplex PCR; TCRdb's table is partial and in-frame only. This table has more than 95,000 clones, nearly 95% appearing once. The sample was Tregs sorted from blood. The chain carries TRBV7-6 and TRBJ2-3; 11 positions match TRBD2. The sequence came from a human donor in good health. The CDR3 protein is CASSLGLADTDTQYF. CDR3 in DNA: TGTGCCAGCAGCCTGGGACTAGCGGACACAGATACGCAGTATTTT.